The present entry profiles one T cell receptor (beta chain) with its context. Its antigen remains unidentified. The data derive from a study of response to subunit inactivated influenza vaccine. Points from the study as a whole: Every seasonal influenza vaccination brings in few new T cells, the authors suggested.

TCRdb analysed the RT-PCR reads with MiXCR anew, one entry per CDR3 protein. The sample contains about 240,000 distinct CDR3 sequences, 12% of which appear only once. Per the germline V gene, CDR1 is DFQATT and CDR2 is SNEGSKA (reference sequence). Trimming removed 4 bases at V and 5 bases at J, with 20 bases between. This CDR3 has 15 residues. This chain connects TRBV20-1 to TRBJ2-5, with D maybe TRBD2 (6 bases). This specimen was non-naive T cells sorted from PBMCs, taken less than 15 days before vaccination. This TCR came from a man in his fifties or sixties who received an inactivated influenza vaccine. CDR3 amino acids: CSATSLGTSLETQYF. DNA for the CDR3: TGCAGTGCTACCTCCCTGGGAACTAGCTTGGAGACCCAGTACTTC.